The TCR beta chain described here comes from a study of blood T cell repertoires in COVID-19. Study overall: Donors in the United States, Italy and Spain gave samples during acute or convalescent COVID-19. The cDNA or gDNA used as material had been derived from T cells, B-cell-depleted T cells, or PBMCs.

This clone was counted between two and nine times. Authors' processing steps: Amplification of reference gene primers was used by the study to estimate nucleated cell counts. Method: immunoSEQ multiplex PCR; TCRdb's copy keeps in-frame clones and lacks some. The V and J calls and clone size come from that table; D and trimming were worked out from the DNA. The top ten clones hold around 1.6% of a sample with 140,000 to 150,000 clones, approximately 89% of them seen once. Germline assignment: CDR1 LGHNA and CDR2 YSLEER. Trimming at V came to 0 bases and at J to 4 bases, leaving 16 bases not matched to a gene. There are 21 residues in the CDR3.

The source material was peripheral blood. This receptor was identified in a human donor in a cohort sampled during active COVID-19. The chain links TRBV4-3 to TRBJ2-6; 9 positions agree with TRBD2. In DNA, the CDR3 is TGCGCCAGCAGCCAAGATGCGATGCGGGGCGCGGGGGGGCGGGGGGCCAACGTCCTGACTTTC. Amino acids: CASSQDAMRGAGGRGANVLTF.